These 17 T cell receptor beta chains were sequenced from one sample in a study of T-cell reconstitution after alpha-beta-depleted transplantation in children. Unique molecular identifiers featured in how the TCRbeta library was prepared. TCRdb recomputed calls from the PCR reads with MiXCR, one row per CDR3 protein. The sample includes 200,000 to 300,000 distinct CDR3 sequences, approximately 12% of them seen just once. The source material was PBMCs from the stem cell graft donor, sampled from the stem cell graft. Receptors originate from a human donor who donated a stem cell graft to a child with acute lymphoblastic leukemia.

The rearrangement uses TRBV18 and TRBJ1-1; TRBD1 is a possible D gene (5 bases). The CDR3 extends over 14 amino acids. CDR1 is KGHSH, CDR2 LQKENI, per germline. With 6 bases removed from V and 2 bases from J, the gap between germline ends came to 13 bases. The CDR3 loop is CASSPGYSNTEAFF. The CDR3 coding sequence is TGTGCCAGCTCCCCAGGGTATTCCAACACTGAAGCTTTCTTT.

This clonotype was picked up many times. This chain links TRBV20-1 with TRBJ2-4; no firm D call. The germline V and J ends were trimmed by 0 bases and 0 bases, with 6 bases remaining between them. The V gene's germline CDR1 is DFQATT and CDR2 SNEGSKA (reference sequence). CDR3 length equals 14 residues. The DNA for the CDR3 is TGCAGTGCTAGAGATTTGGCAGCCAAAAACATTCAGTACTTC. Encoded protein: CSARDLAAKNIQYF.

This clonotype was detected many times. The rearrangement links TRBV6-8 to TRBJ2-1, with TRBD2 identical over 8 bases. Germline V gene sequence: CDR1 MNHGY, CDR2 SAAAGT. V lost 0 bases, J lost 6 bases, and 13 bases stayed unmatched. CDR3 length equals 18 residues. The CDR3 nucleotides read TGTGCCAGCAGTTACTCCTTGAGGCTAGCGGGCCGGCGCAATGAGCAGTTCTTC. As protein: CASSYSLRLAGRRNEQFF.

This clonotype was found many times. V is TRBV20-1 and J is TRBJ2-1; D might be TRBD1 or TRBD2, each matching 6 bases. Germline values: CDR1 DFQATT, CDR2 SNEGSKA (reference sequence). Trimming took off 3 bases at V and 2 bases at J, with 11 bases between the two ends. The CDR3 sequence is 14 residues long. CDR3 protein: CSASGGAPYNEQFF. The CDR3 nucleotides are TGCAGTGCTAGCGGGGGCGCTCCCTACAATGAGCAGTTCTTC.

The chain links TRBV12-3 or TRBV12-4 to TRBJ2-3; either TRBD1 or TRBD2 may fit D (5 bases each). Trimming removed 3 bases at V and 4 bases at J, with 17 bases between. The CDR3 is 16 amino acids. CDR3 region: CASSFPLHGGPDTQYF. CDR3 in DNA: TGTGCCAGCAGTTTTCCCCTCCATGGGGGTCCAGATACGCAGTATTTT.

This clonotype was detected many times. The rearrangement joins TRBV7-2 to TRBJ2-7; maybe TRBD2 (6 bases). The CDR3 runs 16 residues. Germline assignment: CDR1 SGHTA and CDR2 FQGNSA. V was cut by 4 bases and J by 7 bases, with 23 bases left in between. The CDR3 loop reads CASSSGGWTRRLEQYF. The CDR3 coding sequence is TGTGCCAGCAGCTCCGGGGGATGGACAAGACGGTTGGAGCAGTACTTC.

The chain is built from TRBV3-1 and TRBJ2-7; D is unresolved. V lost 3 bases, J lost 4 bases, and 13 bases lay in between. The CDR3 consists of 14 residues. The germline V gene encodes CDR1 LGHDT and CDR2 YNNKEL (reference sequence). In DNA, the CDR3 is TGTGCCAGCAGCCACGGGCAAGAGATTTACGAGCAGTACTTC. Its protein product is CASSHGQEIYEQYF.

This clonotype has a count of ten or more. The chain links TRBV29-1 to TRBJ2-3, with D perhaps matching TRBD2 (6 bases). The CDR3 contains 12 residues. Per the germline V gene, CDR1 is SQVTM and CDR2 is ANQGSEA. V was shortened by 4 bases and J by 4 bases, with 9 bases between the two germline ends. DNA of the CDR3: TGCAGCGTTGTAGGCGGGGCAGATACGCAGTATTTT. As protein: CSVVGGADTQYF.

This clonotype was detected ten times or more. This rearrangement joins TRBV28 to TRBJ1-4; 7 positions agree with TRBD1. The trim removed 7 bases at V and 4 bases at J, leaving 6 bases unmatched. Germline lookup yields CDR1 MDHEN and CDR2 SYDVKM. The CDR3 totals 14 residues. The CDR3: CASTPGQSNEKLFF. The CDR3 coding sequence is TGTGCCAGCACCCCGGGACAGAGTAATGAAAAACTGTTTTTT.

This clonotype was seen repeatedly, ten times or more. The rearrangement uses TRBV28 and TRBJ2-5; D unresolved. CDR1 and CDR2 (germline): MDHEN, SYDVKM. This CDR3 region has 14 residues. V was trimmed by 3 bases and J by 2 bases, leaving 10 bases between them. CDR3 sequence reads: CASSLTQRQETQYF. The CDR3 DNA reads TGTGCCAGCAGTTTGACTCAGCGTCAAGAGACCCAGTACTTC.

This clonotype was counted ten times or more. This chain links TRBV29-1 with TRBJ2-3, with 11 nucleotides matching TRBD2. Germline V lookup: CDR1 SQVTM, CDR2 ANQGSEA. The CDR3 contains 15 residues. The V segment lost 6 bases and the J segment 2 bases; nucleotides outside the gene matches: 7. CDR3 sequence: CSVAGTSGITDTQYF. The CDR3 DNA sequence: TGCAGCGTCGCCGGGACTAGCGGCATCACAGATACGCAGTATTTT.

In this sample, this clonotype turned up many times. The chain uses TRBV12-3 or TRBV12-4 and TRBJ2-3, with D uncertain. V lost 5 bases and J 4 bases, leaving 16 bases between the germline ends. This CDR3 comprises 15 residues. CDR3 residues: CASSGLDRLSDTQYF. CDR3 coding DNA: TGTGCCAGCAGTGGGTTAGACCGCCTCTCAGATACGCAGTATTTT.

In its sample, this clonotype was seen many times. The chain has TRBV5-6 and TRBJ2-7; TRBD1 matches at 10 bases. The CDR3 is 17 amino acids. Germline CDR1 SGHDT, CDR2 YYEEEE. V lost 0 bases and J lost 3; bases outside the gene matches: 9. The CDR3 DNA sequence: TGTGCCAGCAGCTTGGAATTGACAGGGGGCCAGGGCTACGAGCAGTACTTC. Residues: CASSLELTGGQGYEQYF.

The sample holds many counts of this clonotype. The V call is TRBV10-3, the J call TRBJ2-3, with unresolved D. The CDR3 loop spans 16 amino acids. Trimming shortened V by 6 bases and J by 0 bases, and 16 bases separated the two germline ends. Germline CDR1 ENHRY, CDR2 SYGVKD. The CDR3 loop reads CAIRVAGHSSTDTQYF. The CDR3 nucleotides read TGTGCCATCAGGGTGGCAGGCCACTCTAGCACAGATACGCAGTATTTT.

This clonotype has ten or more counts. The V gene is TRBV27, the J gene TRBJ2-2; D is unresolved. V was shortened by 3 bases and J by 4 bases, with 15 bases between the two germline ends. There are 16 residues in the CDR3. The V gene's germline CDR1 is MNHEY and CDR2 SMNVEV (reference sequence). In DNA, the CDR3 is TGTGCCAGCAGTTTTGGGGAAATCGTAGGCACCGGGGAGCTGTTTTTT. Encoded protein: CASSFGEIVGTGELFF.

This rearrangement joins TRBV6-5 to TRBJ1-5; D is possibly TRBD1 (6 bases). The CDR3 loop spans 14 amino acids. The germline gives CDR1 MNHEY, CDR2 SVGAGI. V was trimmed by 2 bases and J by 6 bases, leaving 11 bases between them. CDR3 sequence reads: CASSYEGGSQPQHF. CDR3 DNA sequence: TGTGCCAGCAGTTACGAAGGGGGGAGTCAGCCCCAGCATTTT.

The chain is built from TRBV6-5 and TRBJ2-1; unclear D gene. The CDR3 extends over 12 amino acids. Germline CDR1 reads MNHEY; CDR2 reads SVGAGI. Trimming pared 6 bases from V and 8 bases from J, leaving 11 bases between. CDR3 sequence: CASSPSFDEQFF. The CDR3 coding sequence is TGTGCCAGCAGCCCTTCCTTCGATGAGCAGTTCTTC.